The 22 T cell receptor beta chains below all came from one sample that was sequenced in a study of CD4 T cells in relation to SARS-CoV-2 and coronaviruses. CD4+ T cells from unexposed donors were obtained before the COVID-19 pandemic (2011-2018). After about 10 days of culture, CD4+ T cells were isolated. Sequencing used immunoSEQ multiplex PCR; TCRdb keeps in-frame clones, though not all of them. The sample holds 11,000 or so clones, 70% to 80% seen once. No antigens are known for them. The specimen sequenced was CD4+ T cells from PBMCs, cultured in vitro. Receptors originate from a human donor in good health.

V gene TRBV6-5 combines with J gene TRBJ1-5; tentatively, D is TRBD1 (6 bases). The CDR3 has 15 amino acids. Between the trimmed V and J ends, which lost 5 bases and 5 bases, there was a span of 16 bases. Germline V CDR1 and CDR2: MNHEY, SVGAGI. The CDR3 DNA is TGTGCCAGCAGTCCTGCAGGGGCGTTTCATCAGCCCCAGCATTTT. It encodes CASSPAGAFHQPQHF.

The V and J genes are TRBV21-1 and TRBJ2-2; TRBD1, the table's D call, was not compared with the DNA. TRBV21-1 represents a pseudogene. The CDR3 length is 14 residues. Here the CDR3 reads CASNYDRGPGELFF. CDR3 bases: TGTGCCAGCAATTATGACAGGGGCCCCGGGGAGCTGTTTTTT.

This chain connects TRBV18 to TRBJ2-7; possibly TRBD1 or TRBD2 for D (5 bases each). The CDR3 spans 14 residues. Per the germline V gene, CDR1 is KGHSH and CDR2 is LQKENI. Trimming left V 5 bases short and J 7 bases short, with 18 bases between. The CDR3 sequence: CASSIGGDPWEQYF. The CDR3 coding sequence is TGTGCCAGCTCAATTGGGGGAGATCCTTGGGAGCAGTACTTC.

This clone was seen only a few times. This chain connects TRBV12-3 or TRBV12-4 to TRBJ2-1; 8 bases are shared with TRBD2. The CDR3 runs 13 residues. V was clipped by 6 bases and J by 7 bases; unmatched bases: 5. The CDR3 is CASRLAGKNEQFF. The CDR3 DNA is TGTGCCAGCAGGCTAGCGGGTAAAAATGAGCAGTTCTTC.

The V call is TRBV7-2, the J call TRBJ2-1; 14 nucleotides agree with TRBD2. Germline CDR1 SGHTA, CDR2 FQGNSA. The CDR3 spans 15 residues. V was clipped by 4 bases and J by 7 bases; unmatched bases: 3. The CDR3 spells CASSWTSGGRNEQFF. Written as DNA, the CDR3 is TGTGCCAGCAGCTGGACTAGCGGGGGGCGGAATGAGCAGTTCTTC.

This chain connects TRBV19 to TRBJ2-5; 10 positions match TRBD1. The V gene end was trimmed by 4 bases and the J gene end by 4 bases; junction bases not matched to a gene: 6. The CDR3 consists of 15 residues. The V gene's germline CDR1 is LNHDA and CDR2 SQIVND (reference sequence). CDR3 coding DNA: TGTGCCAGTAGTACGCGGACAGGGGGAGGAGAGACCCAGTACTTC. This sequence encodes CASSTRTGGGETQYF.

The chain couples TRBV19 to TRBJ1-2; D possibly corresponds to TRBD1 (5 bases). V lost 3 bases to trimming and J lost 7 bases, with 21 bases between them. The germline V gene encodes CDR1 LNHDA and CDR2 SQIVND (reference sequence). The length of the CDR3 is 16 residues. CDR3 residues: CASSILSGLGASGYTF. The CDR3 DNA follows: TGTGCCAGTAGTATTTTGTCGGGCCTTGGGGCATCTGGCTACACCTTC.

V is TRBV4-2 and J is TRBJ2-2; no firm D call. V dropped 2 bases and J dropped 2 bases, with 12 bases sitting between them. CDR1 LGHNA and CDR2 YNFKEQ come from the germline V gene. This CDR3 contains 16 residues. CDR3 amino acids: CASSQNSVQNTGELFF. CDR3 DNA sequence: TGTGCCAGCAGCCAAAACAGTGTTCAAAACACCGGGGAGCTGTTTTTT.

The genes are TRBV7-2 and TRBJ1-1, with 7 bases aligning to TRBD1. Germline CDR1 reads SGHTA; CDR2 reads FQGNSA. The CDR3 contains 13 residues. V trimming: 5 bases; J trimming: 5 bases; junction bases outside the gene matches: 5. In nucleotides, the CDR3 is TGTGCCAGCAGCCCGCAGGGGGTTACTGAAGCTTTCTTT. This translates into CASSPQGVTEAFF.

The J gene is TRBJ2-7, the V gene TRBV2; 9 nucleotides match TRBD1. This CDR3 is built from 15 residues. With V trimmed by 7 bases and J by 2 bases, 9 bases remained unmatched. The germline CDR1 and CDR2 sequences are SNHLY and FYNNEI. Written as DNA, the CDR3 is TGTGCCAGCAACGCGGGGACAGGGAGGCCCTACGAGCAGTACTTC. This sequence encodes CASNAGTGRPYEQYF.

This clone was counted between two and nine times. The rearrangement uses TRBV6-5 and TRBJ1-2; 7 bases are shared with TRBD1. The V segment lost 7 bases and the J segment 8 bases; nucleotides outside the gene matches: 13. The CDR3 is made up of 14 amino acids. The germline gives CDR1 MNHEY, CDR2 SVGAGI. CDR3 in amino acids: CASTYSGTAMGYTF. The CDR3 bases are TGTGCCAGCACCTACTCCGGGACAGCTATGGGCTACACCTTC.

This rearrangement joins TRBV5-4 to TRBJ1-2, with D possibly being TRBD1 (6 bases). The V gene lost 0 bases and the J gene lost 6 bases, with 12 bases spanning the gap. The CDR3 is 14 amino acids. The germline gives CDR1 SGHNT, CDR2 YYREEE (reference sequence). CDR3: CASSLAGAGDGYTF. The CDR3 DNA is TGTGCCAGCAGCTTGGCCGGGGCAGGGGATGGCTACACCTTC.

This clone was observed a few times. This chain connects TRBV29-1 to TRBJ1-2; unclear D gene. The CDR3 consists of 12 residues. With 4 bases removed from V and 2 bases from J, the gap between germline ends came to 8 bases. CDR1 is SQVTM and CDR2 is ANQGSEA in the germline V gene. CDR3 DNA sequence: TGCAGCGTTGGGGGATCGAACTATGGCTACACCTTC. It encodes CSVGGSNYGYTF.

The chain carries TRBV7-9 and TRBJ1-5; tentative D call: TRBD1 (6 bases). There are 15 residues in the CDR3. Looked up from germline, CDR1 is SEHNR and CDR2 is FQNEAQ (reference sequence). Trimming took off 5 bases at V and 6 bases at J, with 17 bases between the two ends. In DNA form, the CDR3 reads TGTGCCAGCAGCCGAGGACAGCCGGACAGTCAGCCCCAGCATTTT. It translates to CASSRGQPDSQPQHF.

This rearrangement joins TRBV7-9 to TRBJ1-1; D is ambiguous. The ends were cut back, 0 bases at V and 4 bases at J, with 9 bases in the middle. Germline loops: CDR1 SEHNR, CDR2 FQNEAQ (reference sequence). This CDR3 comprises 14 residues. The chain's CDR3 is CASSLALEGTEAFF. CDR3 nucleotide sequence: TGTGCCAGCAGCTTAGCGCTAGAGGGCACTGAAGCTTTCTTT.

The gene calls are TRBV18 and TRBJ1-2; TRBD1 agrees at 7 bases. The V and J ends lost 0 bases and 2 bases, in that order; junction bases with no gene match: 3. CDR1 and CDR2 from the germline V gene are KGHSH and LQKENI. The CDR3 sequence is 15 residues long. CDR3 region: CASSPPGTVNYGYTF. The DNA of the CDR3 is TGTGCCAGCTCACCACCGGGGACAGTGAACTATGGCTACACCTTC.

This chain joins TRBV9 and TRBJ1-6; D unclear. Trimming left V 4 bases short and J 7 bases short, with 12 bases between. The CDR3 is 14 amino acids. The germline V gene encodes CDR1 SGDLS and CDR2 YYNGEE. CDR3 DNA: TGTGCCAGCAGCCCCCGGACCGAGAATTCACCCCTCCACTTT. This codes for CASSPRTENSPLHF. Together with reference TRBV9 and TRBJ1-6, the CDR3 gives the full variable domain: DSGVTQTPKHLITATGQRVTLRCSPRSGDLSVYWYQQSLDQGLQFLIQYYNGEERAKGNILERFSAQQFPDLHSELNLSSLELGDSALYFCASSPRTENSPLHFGNGTRLTVT.

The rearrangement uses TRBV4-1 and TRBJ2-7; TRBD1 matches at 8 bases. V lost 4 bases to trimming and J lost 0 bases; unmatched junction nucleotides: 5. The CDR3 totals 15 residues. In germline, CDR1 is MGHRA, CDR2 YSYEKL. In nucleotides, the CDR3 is TGCGCCAGCAGCCCCGGGACAGGAGCCTCCTACGAGCAGTACTTC. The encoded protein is CASSPGTGASYEQYF.

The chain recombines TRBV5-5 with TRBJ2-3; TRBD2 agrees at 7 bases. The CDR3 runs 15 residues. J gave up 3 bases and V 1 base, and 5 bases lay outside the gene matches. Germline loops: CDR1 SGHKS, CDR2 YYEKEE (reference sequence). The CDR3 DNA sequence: TGTGCCAGCAGCTTGAACCCCGGGGGGACAGATACGCAGTATTTT. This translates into CASSLNPGGTDTQYF.

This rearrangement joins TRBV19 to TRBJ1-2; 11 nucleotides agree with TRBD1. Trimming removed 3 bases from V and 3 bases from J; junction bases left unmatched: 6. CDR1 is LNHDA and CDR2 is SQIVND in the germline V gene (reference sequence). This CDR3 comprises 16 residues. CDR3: CASSIFRTGGDYGYTF. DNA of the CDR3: TGTGCCAGTAGTATTTTTAGGACAGGGGGCGACTATGGCTACACCTTC. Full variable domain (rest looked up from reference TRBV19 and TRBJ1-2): DGGITQSPKYLFRKEGQNVTLSCEQNLNHDAMYWYRQDPGQGLRLIYYSQIVNDFQKGDIAEGYSVSREKKESFPLTVTSAQKNPTAFYLCASSIFRTGGDYGYTFGSGTRLTVV.

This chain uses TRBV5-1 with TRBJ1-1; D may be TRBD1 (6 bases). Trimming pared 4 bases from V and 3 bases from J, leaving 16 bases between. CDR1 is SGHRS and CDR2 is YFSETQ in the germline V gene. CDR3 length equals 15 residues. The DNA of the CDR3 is TGCGCCAGCAGCCCCCGAGGGGGGCTGGACACTGAAGCTTTCTTT. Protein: CASSPRGGLDTEAFF.

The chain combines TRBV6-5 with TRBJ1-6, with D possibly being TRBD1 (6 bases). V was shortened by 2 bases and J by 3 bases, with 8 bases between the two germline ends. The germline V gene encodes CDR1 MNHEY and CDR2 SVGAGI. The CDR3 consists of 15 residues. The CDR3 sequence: CASSYRTVYNSPLHF. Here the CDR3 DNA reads TGTGCCAGCAGTTACCGGACAGTCTATAATTCACCCCTCCACTTT.